The entry that follows covers one T cell receptor (beta chain) sequence. The entry originates in a study of blood T cell repertoires in COVID-19. Only in-frame clones appear in the TCRdb table, and some are missing; sequencing was by immunoSEQ multiplex PCR. Of fewer than 250,000 clones detected, 80% to 90% appear once; the ten largest clones hold 3.7%. Cohorts were assigned according to the clinical history that participants reported. A PCR-confirmed or clinician-diagnosed COVID-19 case had contacted exposed participants within 2 weeks of entry. This receptor was identified in a woman aged 25 to 45 who had been exposed to COVID-19. Sequenced: PBMCs or T cells enriched from blood (not recorded which).

The CDR3 loop is CASSLTLAGVNEQFF. CDR3 in DNA: TGCGCCAGCAGCTTGACACTAGCGGGGGTAAATGAGCAGTTCTTC. The gene calls are TRBV5-1 and TRBJ2-1, with TRBD2 matching 11 bases. In germline, CDR1 is SGHRS, CDR2 YFSETQ. CDR3 length equals 15 residues. The V gene end was trimmed by 1 base and the J gene end by 7 bases; junction bases not matched to a gene: 4.